This TCR beta chain came from a study of neoadjuvant nivolumab and ipilimumab in lung cancer. Study-level results: From pretherapy to surgery, tumor richness and clonality rose with dual therapy. Pretherapy blood TCR richness correlated positively with resected tumor richness.

Only in-frame clones appear in the TCRdb table, and some are missing; sequencing was by immunoSEQ multiplex PCR. The sample consists of roughly 9,000 clones, around 77% of them appearing once. Germline V CDR1 and CDR2: LGHNA, YSLEER. The CDR3 loop spans 14 amino acids. Losses at the gene ends were 0 bases for V and 12 bases for J; bases not matched to a gene: 7. Note on this clone: What it binds is unknown.

The sample in question was tumor tissue, obtained after neoadjuvant nivolumab, alone or with ipilimumab, at or shortly before surgery. This chain joins TRBV4-3 and TRBJ2-1; TRBD2 aligns across 8 bases. This receptor was obtained from an adult with non-small cell lung cancer. The CDR3: CASSQEGGRNRQFF. The CDR3 bases are TGCGCCAGCAGCCAAGAGGGCGGGAGGAACCGGCAGTTCTTC.